This T cell receptor beta chain was captured by sequencing in a study of CD8 T cells in ankylosing spondylitis. Trimming cost V 6 bases and J 7 bases, with 19 bases left between them. Germline loops: CDR1 SEHNR, CDR2 FQNEAQ (reference sequence). CDR3 length: 15 residues. Quantitative 5'-RACE with molecular barcodes produced the TCR beta libraries. One entry per CDR3 protein results from TCRdb running MiXCR on the 5' RACE reads. Of some 90,000 distinct CDR3 sequences in the sample, 27% are singletons; the top ten hold roughly 60%. The study's findings and limits: According to the report, clones linked to the disease were significantly enriched in matched synovial fluid samples taken from ankylosing spondylitis patients.

Details on this clonotype: Its antigen is not known.

This clonotype originated in a male donor with ankylosing spondylitis or in good health (not recorded which). The V gene is TRBV7-9, the J gene TRBJ1-5; tentative D call: TRBD1 (5 bases). Sequenced sample: blood, either unsorted or a sorted T cell fraction (not recorded which). CDR3 nucleotides: TGTGCCAGCAGTAGGGCAGAGGGGTCCGGACAGCCCCAGCATTTT. It codes for CASSRAEGSGQPQHF. Filled out from reference TRBV7-9 and TRBJ1-5, the complete variable domain reads DTGVSQNPRHKITKRGQNVTFRCDPISEHNRLYWYRQTLGQGPEFLTYFQNEAQLEKSRLLSDRFSAERPKGSFSTLEIQRTEQGDSAMYLCASSRAEGSGQPQHFGDGTRLSIL.